Listed here is a single TCR beta chain. The sample belongs to a study of blood T cell repertoires in COVID-19. The V end was cut by 2 bases, the J end by 7 bases, with 11 bases between. The germline V gene encodes CDR1 SGHAT and CDR2 FQNNGV. The CDR3 sequence is 14 residues long. Generated by immunoSEQ multiplex PCR, the TCRdb table keeps only in-frame clones and is missing some. In the table there are 220,000 or so clones, 90% of which are singletons. Sequenced: PBMCs or T cells enriched from blood (not recorded which). The clonotype originates from a man aged 30 to 39 who had been exposed to COVID-19. This chain uses TRBV11-2 with TRBJ1-4, with D possibly TRBD1 on 6 matching bases. The CDR3 DNA sequence: TGTGCCAGCAGCTTATCGATGGGGGCTGAAAAACTGTTTTTT. As protein: CASSLSMGAEKLFF.